Sequencing of this T cell receptor (beta chain) was carried out in a study of CD8 T cells in ankylosing spondylitis. The J segment lost 4 bases and the V segment lost 3 bases, leaving 7 bases of the junction unmatched. Germline V gene data show CDR1 as SGHRS and CDR2 as YFSETQ. CDR3 length equals 16 residues. Construction of TCR beta libraries was performed using quantitative 5'-RACE with molecular barcodes. One entry per CDR3 protein, called by TCRdb with MiXCR from the 5' RACE reads. The data hold roughly 700,000 distinct CDR3 sequences, with under 20% observed a single time. This clonotype has a handful of counts. What it recognizes is unknown. Study observations and caveats: Certain motif variants had earlier appeared in reactive arthritis synovial fluid and blood. Seemingly distinctive of ankylosing spondylitis blood was a TCR beta motif formed by eight highly homologous variants.

The sequenced material came from blood, either unsorted or a sorted T cell fraction (not recorded which). The sequence was collected from a male donor with ankylosing spondylitis. This chain joins TRBV5-1 and TRBJ2-6; 7 bases agree with TRBD1. The CDR3 region is CASSSTGWSGANVLTF. Written as DNA, the CDR3 is TGCGCCAGCAGCTCGACAGGGTGGTCGGGGGCCAACGTCCTGACTTTC.